A selection of T cell receptor beta chains follows, all from one sample in a study of blood T cell repertoires in COVID-19. The protocol was immunoSEQ multiplex PCR, while the TCRdb copy is restricted to in-frame clones and leaves out a portion. Of some 530,000 clones listed, 88% were seen once; the top ten hold approximately 8.3%. Sequencing was done on a sample of PBMCs or T cells enriched from blood (not recorded which). The receptor set was obtained from an older woman who had recovered from COVID-19. Both conserved end residues are part of each CDR3. The D gene is left open where the match is weak. Clone size, where shown, is once, few, many, or a class for clones that have expanded.

J: TRBJ2-2
D: NA
size: few
V: TRBV3-1/TRBV3-2
CDR3: CASSLNLGAGELFF
DNA: TGTGCCAGCAGCCTTAACTTAGGAGCCGGGGAGCTGTTTTTT

J: TRBJ2-6
D: TRBD1
size: NA
V: TRBV4-1
CDR3: CASSRRDREYAGANVLTF
DNA: TGCGCCAGCAGCCGCCGGGACAGGGAATATGCTGGGGCCAACGTCCTGACTTTC

J: TRBJ1-2
D: TRBD1
size: NA
V: TRBV2
CDR3: CASSGQGANLNYGYTF
DNA: TGTGCCAGCAGTGGACAGGGGGCCAACCTTAACTATGGCTACACCTTC

J: TRBJ1-2
D: TRBD1
size: once
V: TRBV18
CDR3: CASSLRDSTNYGYTF
DNA: TGTGCCAGCTCCCTCCGGGACAGTACTAACTATGGCTACACCTTC

J: TRBJ2-3
D: NA
size: once
V: TRBV9
CDR3: CASATFSTDTQYF
DNA: TGTGCCAGCGCGACTTTTAGCACAGATACGCAGTATTTT

J: TRBJ2-2
D: NA
size: NA
V: TRBV5-1
CDR3: CASSHRTSNTGELFF
DNA: TGCGCCAGCAGCCACCGGACATCGAACACCGGGGAGCTGTTTTTT

J: TRBJ1-1
D: NA
size: NA
V: TRBV7-9
CDR3: CASSLRAGNTEAFF
DNA: TGTGCCAGCAGCTTACGTGCGGGGAACACTGAAGCTTTCTTT

J: TRBJ1-2
D: TRBD1
size: few
V: TRBV7-8
CDR3: CASSSSGTGSSSYGYTF
DNA: TGTGCCAGCAGCTCGTCAGGGACAGGGTCATCAAGCTATGGCTACACCTTC

J: TRBJ1-1
D: NA
size: NA
V: TRBV30
CDR3: CAWSVIGRTTEAFF
DNA: TGTGCCTGGAGTGTCATCGGTAGGACAACTGAAGCTTTCTTT

J: TRBJ1-6
D: TRBD1
size: NA
V: TRBV30
CDR3: CAWSAGQGYNSPLHF
DNA: TGTGCCTGGAGTGCGGGACAGGGCTATAATTCACCCCTCCACTTT

J: TRBJ2-5
D: NA
size: NA
V: TRBV11-2
CDR3: CASSLDPFNLRAGETQYF
DNA: TGTGCCAGCAGCTTAGATCCATTTAATTTGCGGGCCGGAGAGACCCAGTACTTC

J: TRBJ2-3
D: NA
size: NA
V: TRBV24-1
CDR3: CATSDFGSTDTQYF
DNA: TGTGCCACCAGTGATTTCGGGAGCACAGATACGCAGTATTTT

J: TRBJ1-1
D: NA
size: NA
V: TRBV2
CDR3: CATRAGSEAFF
DNA: TGTGCCACCAGGGCGGGGTCTGAAGCTTTCTTT

J: TRBJ2-7
D: NA
size: NA
V: TRBV7-2
CDR3: CASRFQSGGSYEQYF
DNA: TGTGCCAGCAGATTCCAATCAGGGGGGTCCTACGAGCAGTACTTC

J: TRBJ1-6
D: NA
size: NA
V: TRBV12-2
CDR3: CASRLWRGLYNSPLHF
DNA: TGTGCAAGTCGCTTATGGCGGGGGCTCTATAATTCACCCCTCCACTTT

J: TRBJ2-3
D: TRBD2
size: NA
V: TRBV9
CDR3: CASSVANSGALGDTQYF
DNA: TGTGCCAGCAGCGTAGCAAATAGCGGGGCCCTTGGGGATACGCAGTATTTT

J: TRBJ2-1
D: TRBD1
size: NA
V: TRBV7-9
CDR3: CASSWTGTSEQFF
DNA: TGTGCCAGCAGCTGGACAGGTACTAGTGAGCAGTTCTTC

J: TRBJ2-4
D: TRBD1
size: NA
V: TRBV29-1
CDR3: CSAVTGGGNIQYF
DNA: TGCAGCGCAGTAACAGGGGGCGGAAACATTCAGTACTTC

J: TRBJ2-3
D: NA
size: once
V: TRBV11-2
CDR3: CASSLVRGGGTDTQYF
DNA: TGTGCCAGCAGCCTAGTACGGGGCGGGGGCACAGATACGCAGTATTTT

J: TRBJ1-1
D: NA
size: once
V: TRBV5-8
CDR3: CASSLGTTYMNTEAFF
DNA: TGTGCCAGCAGCTTAGGGACAACTTATATGAACACTGAAGCTTTCTTT

J: TRBJ1-1
D: TRBD1
size: NA
V: TRBV6-1
CDR3: CASREGTGTEAFF
DNA: TGTGCCAGCAGGGAAGGGACAGGCACTGAAGCTTTCTTT

J: TRBJ1-4
D: TRBD1
size: NA
V: TRBV28
CDR3: CASGGQGAINTNEKLFF
DNA: TGTGCCAGCGGGGGACAGGGGGCAATAAACACTAATGAAAAACTGTTTTTT

J: TRBJ1-1
D: NA
size: once
V: TRBV2
CDR3: CASKGRGLNTEAFF
DNA: TGTGCCAGCAAAGGAAGGGGATTAAACACTGAAGCTTTCTTT

J: TRBJ1-2
D: TRBD1
size: NA
V: TRBV15
CDR3: CATSKGQAPWVGYTF
DNA: TGTGCCACCTCCAAAGGACAGGCCCCCTGGGTGGGCTACACCTTC

J: TRBJ1-5
D: NA
size: NA
V: TRBV10-3
CDR3: CAIMGESQPQHF
DNA: TGTGCCATCATGGGAGAGAGTCAGCCCCAGCATTTT

J: TRBJ1-6
D: NA
size: NA
V: TRBV2
CDR3: CASSERGQVNSPLHF
DNA: TGTGCCAGCAGTGAAAGGGGTCAGGTTAATTCACCCCTCCACTTT

J: TRBJ1-1
D: NA
size: NA
V: TRBV12-3/TRBV12-4
CDR3: CASSRGMVTEAFF
DNA: TGTGCCAGCAGTCGCGGGATGGTCACTGAAGCTTTCTTT

J: TRBJ1-1
D: NA
size: NA
V: TRBV5-1
CDR3: CASSLGGHRPNTEAFF
DNA: TGCGCCAGCAGCTTGGGGGGGCACAGACCGAACACTGAAGCTTTCTTT

J: TRBJ2-2
D: NA
size: once
V: TRBV7-6
CDR3: CASSLSQGSSTGELFF
DNA: TGTGCCAGCAGCTTATCGCAGGGGAGTTCGACCGGGGAGCTGTTTTTT

J: TRBJ1-1
D: NA
size: NA
V: TRBV27
CDR3: CASSLARGTEAFF
DNA: TGTGCCAGCAGTTTAGCCAGGGGCACTGAAGCTTTCTTT

J: TRBJ2-1
D: TRBD1
size: NA
V: TRBV5-8
CDR3: CASSWGQGPYNEQFF
DNA: TGTGCCAGCAGCTGGGGACAGGGGCCCTACAATGAGCAGTTCTTC

J: TRBJ1-2
D: NA
size: NA
V: TRBV2
CDR3: CASLQGIYGYTF
DNA: TGTGCCAGCCTTCAGGGAATCTATGGCTACACCTTC

J: TRBJ2-3
D: TRBD1
size: NA
V: TRBV27
CDR3: CASRRTGGSDTQYF
DNA: TGTGCCAGCAGGCGGACAGGGGGCAGCGATACGCAGTATTTT

J: TRBJ2-1
D: NA
size: NA
V: TRBV13
CDR3: CASTTQGGYNERIF
DNA: TGTGCCAGCACCACTCAGGGGGGTTACAATGAGAGGATCTTC

J: TRBJ1-3
D: TRBD1
size: NA
V: TRBV10-3
CDR3: CASSETGSGNTIYF
DNA: TGTGCCTCGAGCGAGACAGGGTCTGGAAACACCATATATTTT

J: TRBJ2-2
D: TRBD2
size: few
V: TRBV4-1
CDR3: CASSQVAGAGELFF
DNA: TGCGCCAGCAGCCAAGTAGCGGGGGCCGGGGAGCTGTTTTTT

J: TRBJ2-7
D: NA
size: once
V: TRBV15
CDR3: CATSRGRQEYEQYF
DNA: TGTGCCACCAGCAGAGGAAGACAAGAGTACGAGCAGTACTTC

J: TRBJ2-3
D: NA
size: NA
V: TRBV6-6
CDR3: CASTIDTQYF
DNA: TGTGCCAGCACCATCGATACGCAGTATTTT

J: TRBJ1-1
D: NA
size: NA
V: TRBV6-5
CDR3: CASSYLPGGRGEAFF
DNA: TGTGCCAGCAGTTACCTTCCGGGGGGGAGGGGAGAAGCTTTCTTT

J: TRBJ1-2
D: TRBD1
size: few
V: TRBV15
CDR3: CATSRAPGQGNYGYTF
DNA: TGTGCCACCAGCAGAGCACCGGGACAGGGGAACTATGGCTACACCTTC

J: TRBJ2-6
D: NA
size: NA
V: TRBV27
CDR3: CASSTGWGSGANVLTF
DNA: TGTGCCAGCTCGACAGGTTGGGGCTCTGGGGCCAACGTCCTGACTTTC

J: TRBJ1-3
D: NA
size: NA
V: TRBV18
CDR3: CASATSNREISGNTIYF
DNA: TGTGCCAGCGCCACCAGTAACAGGGAAATCTCTGGAAACACCATATATTTT

J: TRBJ2-7
D: TRBD2
size: once
V: TRBV30
CDR3: CAWSGLVGGSEQYF
DNA: TGTGCCTGGAGTGGGCTGGTGGGAGGGAGCGAGCAGTACTTC

J: TRBJ2-1
D: NA
size: NA
V: TRBV12-3/TRBV12-4
CDR3: CASTFGKGQEQFF
DNA: TGTGCCAGCACCTTTGGGAAGGGACAAGAGCAGTTCTTC

J: TRBJ2-3
D: TRBD1
size: NA
V: TRBV18
CDR3: CASSPDRVIGTQYF
DNA: TGTGCCAGCTCACCGGACAGGGTTATAGGTACGCAGTATTTT

J: TRBJ2-3
D: NA
size: NA
V: TRBV24-1
CDR3: CATSVTGLTKGDTQYF
DNA: TGTGCCACCAGTGTCACGGGACTCACAAAAGGAGATACGCAGTATTTT

J: TRBJ2-4
D: NA
size: NA
V: TRBV4-1
CDR3: CASSPRAEGINIQYF
DNA: TGCGCCAGCAGCCCTCGTGCGGAGGGGATAAACATTCAGTACTTC

J: TRBJ1-3
D: TRBD1
size: NA
V: TRBV19
CDR3: CASSPGQAYSGNTIYF
DNA: TGTGCCAGTAGTCCGGGACAGGCGTACTCTGGAAACACCATATATTTT

J: TRBJ1-5
D: NA
size: NA
V: TRBV10-3
CDR3: CAISEEDTQPQHF
DNA: TGTGCCATCAGCGAGGAGGATACTCAGCCCCAGCATTTT

J: TRBJ1-3
D: NA
size: NA
V: TRBV7-2
CDR3: CASSLSLGGAGNTIYF
DNA: TGTGCCAGCAGCTTATCGTTGGGGGGTGCTGGAAACACCATATATTTT

J: TRBJ1-6
D: NA
size: NA
V: TRBV2
CDR3: CASSDRLLSPLHF
DNA: TGTGCCAGCAGTGATCGACTGCTTTCACCCCTCCACTTT

J: TRBJ2-3
D: TRBD1
size: NA
V: TRBV5-4
CDR3: CASRHPPGQGSSDTQYF
DNA: TGTGCCAGCAGGCATCCACCGGGACAGGGATCTTCAGATACGCAGTATTTT

J: TRBJ1-2
D: NA
size: NA
V: TRBV5-5
CDR3: CASSQGGNYGYTF
DNA: TGTGCCAGCAGTCAAGGGGGTAACTATGGCTACACCTTC

J: TRBJ1-6
D: NA
size: NA
V: TRBV3-1/TRBV3-2
CDR3: CASSQVSRNSPLHF
DNA: TGTGCCAGCAGCCAAGTTTCCAGGAACTCACCCCTCCACTTT

J: TRBJ2-5
D: NA
size: NA
V: TRBV30
CDR3: CAWSRQGIRKETQYF
DNA: TGTGCCTGGAGTCGTCAGGGTATCCGAAAAGAGACCCAGTACTTC

J: TRBJ1-1
D: NA
size: NA
V: TRBV25-1
CDR3: CASSVSMNTEAFF
DNA: TGTGCCAGCAGCGTGAGCATGAACACTGAAGCTTTCTTT

J: TRBJ1-1
D: NA
size: NA
V: TRBV12-3/TRBV12-4
CDR3: CASSKEGNTEAFF
DNA: TGTGCCAGCAGTAAGGAGGGGAACACTGAAGCTTTCTTT

J: TRBJ1-2
D: NA
size: once
V: TRBV24-1
CDR3: CATSDSRRVLAGYTF
DNA: TGTGCCACCAGTGATTCCCGGCGGGTCTTGGCGGGCTACACCTTC